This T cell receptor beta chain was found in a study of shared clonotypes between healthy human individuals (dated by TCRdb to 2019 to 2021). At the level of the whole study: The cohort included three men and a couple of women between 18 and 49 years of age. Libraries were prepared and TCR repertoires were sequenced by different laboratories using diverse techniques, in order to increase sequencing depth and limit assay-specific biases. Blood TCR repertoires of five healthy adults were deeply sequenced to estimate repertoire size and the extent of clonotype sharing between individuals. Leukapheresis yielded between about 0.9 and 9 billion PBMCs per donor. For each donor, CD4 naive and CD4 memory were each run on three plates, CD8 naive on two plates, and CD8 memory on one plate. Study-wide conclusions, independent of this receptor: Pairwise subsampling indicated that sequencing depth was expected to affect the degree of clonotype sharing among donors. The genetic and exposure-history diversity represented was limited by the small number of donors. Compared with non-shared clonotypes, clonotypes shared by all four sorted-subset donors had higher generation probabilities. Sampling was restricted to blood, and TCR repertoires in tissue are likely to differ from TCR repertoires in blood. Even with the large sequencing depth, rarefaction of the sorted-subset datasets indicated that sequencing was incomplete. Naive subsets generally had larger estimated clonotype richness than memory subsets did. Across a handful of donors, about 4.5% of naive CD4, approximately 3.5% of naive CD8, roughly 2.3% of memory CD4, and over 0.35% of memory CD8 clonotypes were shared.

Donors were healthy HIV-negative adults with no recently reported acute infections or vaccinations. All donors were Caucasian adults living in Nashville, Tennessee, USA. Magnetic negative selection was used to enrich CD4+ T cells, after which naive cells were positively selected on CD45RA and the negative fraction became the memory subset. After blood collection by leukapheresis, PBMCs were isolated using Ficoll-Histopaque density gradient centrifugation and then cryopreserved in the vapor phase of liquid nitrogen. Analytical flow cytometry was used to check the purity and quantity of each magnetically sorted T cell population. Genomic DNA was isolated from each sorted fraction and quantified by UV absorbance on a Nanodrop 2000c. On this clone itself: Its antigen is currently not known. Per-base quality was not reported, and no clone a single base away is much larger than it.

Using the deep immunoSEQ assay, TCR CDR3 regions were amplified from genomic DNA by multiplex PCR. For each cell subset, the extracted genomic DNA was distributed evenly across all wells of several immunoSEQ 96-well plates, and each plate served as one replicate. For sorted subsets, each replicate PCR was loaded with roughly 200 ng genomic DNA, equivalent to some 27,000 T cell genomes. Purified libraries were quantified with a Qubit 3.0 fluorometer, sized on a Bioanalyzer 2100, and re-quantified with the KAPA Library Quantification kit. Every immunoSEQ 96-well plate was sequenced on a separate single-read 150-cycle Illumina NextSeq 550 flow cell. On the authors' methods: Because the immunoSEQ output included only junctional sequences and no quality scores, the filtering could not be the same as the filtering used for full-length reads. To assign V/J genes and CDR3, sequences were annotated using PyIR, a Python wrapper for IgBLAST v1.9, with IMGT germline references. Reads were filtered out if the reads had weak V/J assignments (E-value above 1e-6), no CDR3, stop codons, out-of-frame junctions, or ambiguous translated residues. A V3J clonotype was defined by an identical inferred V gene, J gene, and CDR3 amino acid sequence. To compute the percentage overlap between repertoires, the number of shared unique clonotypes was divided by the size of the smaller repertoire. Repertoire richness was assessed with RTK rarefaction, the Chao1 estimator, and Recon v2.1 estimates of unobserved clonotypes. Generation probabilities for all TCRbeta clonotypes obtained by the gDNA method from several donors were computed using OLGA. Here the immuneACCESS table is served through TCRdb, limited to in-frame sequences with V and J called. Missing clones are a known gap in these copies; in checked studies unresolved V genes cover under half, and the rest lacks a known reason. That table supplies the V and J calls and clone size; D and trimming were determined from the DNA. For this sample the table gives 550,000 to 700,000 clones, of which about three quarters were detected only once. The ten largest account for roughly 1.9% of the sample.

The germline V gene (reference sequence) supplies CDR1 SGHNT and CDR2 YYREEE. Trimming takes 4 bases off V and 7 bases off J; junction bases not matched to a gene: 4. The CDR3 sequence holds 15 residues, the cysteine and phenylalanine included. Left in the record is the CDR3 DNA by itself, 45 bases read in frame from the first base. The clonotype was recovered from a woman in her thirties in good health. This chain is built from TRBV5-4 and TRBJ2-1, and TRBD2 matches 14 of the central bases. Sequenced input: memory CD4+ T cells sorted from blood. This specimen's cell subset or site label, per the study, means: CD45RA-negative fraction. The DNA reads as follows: TGTGCCAGCAGCCACGGGACTAGCGGGAGTAATGAGCAGTTCTTC. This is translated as CASSHGTSGSNEQFF.